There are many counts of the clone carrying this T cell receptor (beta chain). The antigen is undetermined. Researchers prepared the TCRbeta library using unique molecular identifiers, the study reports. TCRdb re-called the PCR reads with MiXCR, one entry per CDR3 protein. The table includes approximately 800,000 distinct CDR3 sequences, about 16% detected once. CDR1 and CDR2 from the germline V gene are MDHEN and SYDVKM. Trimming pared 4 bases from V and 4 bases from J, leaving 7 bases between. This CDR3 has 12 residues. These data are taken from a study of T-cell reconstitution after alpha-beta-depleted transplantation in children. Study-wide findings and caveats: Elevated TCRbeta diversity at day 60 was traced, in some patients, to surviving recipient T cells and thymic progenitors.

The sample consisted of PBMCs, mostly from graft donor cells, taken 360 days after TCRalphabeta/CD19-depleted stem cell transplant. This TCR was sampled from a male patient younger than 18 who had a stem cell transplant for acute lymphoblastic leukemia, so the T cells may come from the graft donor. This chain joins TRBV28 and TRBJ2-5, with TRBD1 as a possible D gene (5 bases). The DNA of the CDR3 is TGTGCCAGCAGTTCAGGGTTAGAGACCCAGTACTTC. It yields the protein CASSSGLETQYF.